These 25 T cell receptor beta chains were all obtained from the same sample, sequenced in a study of STAT5B mutations in CD4+ large granular lymphocyte leukemia. Only in-frame clones appear in the TCRdb table, and some are missing; sequencing was by immunoSEQ multiplex PCR. The sample has 40,000 to 55,000 clones, 70% to 90% seen once. What was sequenced was CD4+ T cells from blood buffy coats. Receptor source: a human donor in good health.

This sequence joins TRBV28 and TRBJ2-5; unclear D gene. Germline-derived CDR1 and CDR2 are MDHEN and SYDVKM. This CDR3 has 13 residues. Trimming took off 5 bases at V and 1 base at J, with 8 bases between the two ends. The CDR3, as DNA: TGTGCCAGCAGTACCCCTGGCCAAGAGACCCAGTACTTC. Its protein is CASSTPGQETQYF.

The chain uses TRBV7-8 and TRBJ2-1, with 8 bases matching TRBD2. The CDR3 totals 13 residues. Losses at the gene ends were 1 base for V and 12 bases for J; bases not matched to a gene: 5. The germline V gene encodes CDR1 SGHVS and CDR2 FQNEAQ. The CDR3 sequence: CASSLVRAGGQFF. DNA of the CDR3: TGTGCCAGCAGCTTAGTTAGGGCGGGAGGGCAGTTCTTC. The variable domain in full, completed from reference TRBV7-8 and TRBJ2-1, reads GAGVSQSPRYKVAKRGQDVALRCDPISGHVSLFWYQQALGQGPEFLTYFQNEAQLDKSGLPSDRFFAERPEGSVSTLKIQRTQQEDSAVYLCASSLVRAGGQFFGPGTRLTVL.

This chain connects TRBV5-6 to TRBJ2-2; 8 bases fit TRBD2. This CDR3 comprises 16 residues. Germline assignment: CDR1 SGHDT and CDR2 YYEEEE. Trimming took 4 bases from V and 0 from J; bases not matched to a gene: 5. CDR3 protein: CASSPSGRANTGELFF. The CDR3 DNA sequence: TGTGCCAGCAGCCCGTCCGGGAGGGCGAACACCGGGGAGCTGTTTTTT.

This sequence joins TRBV2 and TRBJ2-3; D gene ambiguous. Germline CDR1 is SNHLY and CDR2 is FYNNEI. The V end lost 4 bases, the J end lost 2 bases, and 4 bases lay between the germline ends. The CDR3 has 12 residues. CDR3 in DNA: TGTGCCAGCAGTGCCACCACAGATACGCAGTATTTT. Translated, it gives CASSATTDTQYF.

The chain is built from TRBV27 and TRBJ1-5; D is uncertain. The CDR3 has 13 amino acids. With 3 bases removed from V and 6 bases from J, the gap between germline ends came to 9 bases. The germline gives CDR1 MNHEY, CDR2 SMNVEV (reference sequence). CDR3 amino acids: CASSLGRSQPQHF. CDR3 nucleotide sequence: TGTGCCAGCAGTTTGGGGAGGTCTCAGCCCCAGCATTTT.

The gene calls are TRBV6-5 and TRBJ2-7; no firm D call. Germline values: CDR1 MNHEY, CDR2 SVGAGI. The CDR3 has 14 residues. Trimming cost V 0 bases and J 4 bases, with 10 bases left between them. Written as DNA, the CDR3 is TGTGCCAGCAGTTACTCGAGAAAGGTGTACGAGCAGTACTTC. Protein: CASSYSRKVYEQYF.

The DNA of the CDR3 is TGTGCCAGTACTCGGGTGGCTAATGAAAAACTGTTTTTT. This gives the protein CASTRVANEKLFF. V is TRBV19 and J is TRBJ1-4; D not resolved. Germline CDR1 and CDR2: LNHDA and SQIVND (reference sequence). The germline V and J ends were trimmed by 7 bases and 3 bases, with 9 bases remaining between them. The CDR3 totals 13 residues.

The chain joins TRBV27 to TRBJ1-2; D is possibly TRBD1 (6 bases). CDR3 length: 14 amino acids. Germline V gives CDR1 MNHEY, CDR2 SMNVEV (reference sequence). V was trimmed by 5 bases and J by 4 bases, leaving 14 bases between them. CDR3 protein: CASSPSNRAYGYTF. The CDR3 nucleotides are TGTGCCAGCAGTCCATCTAACAGGGCCTATGGCTACACCTTC.

This chain joins TRBV5-8 and TRBJ1-5; 7 bases line up with TRBD1. This CDR3 has 14 amino acids. The germline V gene encodes CDR1 SGHTS and CDR2 YDEGEE. V gave up 3 bases and J gave up 6 bases; unmatched junction bases: 6. CDR3 residues: CASSYRGLGQPQHF. The CDR3 region has the DNA TGTGCCAGCAGCTACAGGGGCTTAGGTCAGCCCCAGCATTTT. Full variable domain (missing parts from reference TRBV5-8 and TRBJ1-5): EAGVTQSPTHLIKTRGQQATLRCSPISGHTSVYWYQQALGLGLQFLLWYDEGEERNRGNFPPRFSGRQFPNYSSELNVNALELEDSALYLCASSYRGLGQPQHFGDGTRLSIL.

The chain couples TRBV7-3 to TRBJ2-2; TRBD1 is a possible D gene (6 bases). Deletions cut 1 base from V and 4 bases from J, with 13 bases between. CDR1 SGHTA and CDR2 FQGTGA come from the germline V gene. CDR3 length: 16 residues. The CDR3 DNA reads TGTGCCAGCAGCTTAAGGCAGGGGCTGAGCACCGGGGAGCTGTTTTTT. Translated, it gives CASSLRQGLSTGELFF.

The V gene is TRBV28, the J gene TRBJ2-7; 7 positions match TRBD1. Germline values: CDR1 MDHEN, CDR2 SYDVKM. J lost 5 bases, V lost 6 bases, and 13 bases had no gene match. The CDR3 has 15 amino acids. The CDR3, as DNA: TGTGCCAGCAGCCAACAGGGGTCCCCGTTGCACGAGCAGTACTTC. Translated: CASSQQGSPLHEQYF.

The rearrangement links TRBV2 to TRBJ2-7; D is tentatively TRBD1 or TRBD2 (5 bases each). The CDR3 is 15 residues long. Trimming took off 8 bases at V and 2 bases at J, with 19 bases between the two ends. CDR1 SNHLY and CDR2 FYNNEI come from the germline V gene. DNA for the CDR3: TGTGCCAGCGCGACCGGGACGGTGGTGACCTACGAGCAGTACTTC. This translates into CASATGTVVTYEQYF.

The chain joins TRBV29-1 to TRBJ2-1; TRBD1 aligns across 8 bases. Germline V gives CDR1 SQVTM, CDR2 ANQGSEA. Trimming removed 7 bases from V and 6 bases from J; junction bases left unmatched: 8. The CDR3 loop spans 13 amino acids. Here the CDR3 DNA reads TGCAGCGGGCGACAGGGGCCAACCAATGAGCAGTTCTTC. The encoded protein is CSGRQGPTNEQFF.

This clone was seen just once. The rearrangement joins TRBV5-4 to TRBJ2-2; the D is unclear. CDR1 and CDR2 (germline): SGHNT, YYREEE (reference sequence). V lost 3 bases to trimming and J lost 5 bases, with 11 bases between them. This CDR3 region has 14 residues. In nucleotides, the CDR3 is TGTGCCAGCAGCTCGCGGACGGTGACCGGGGAGCTGTTTTTT. Translation: CASSSRTVTGELFF.

The V call is TRBV5-4, the J call TRBJ2-7, with D hard to call. With 0 bases removed from V and 3 bases from J, the gap between germline ends came to 13 bases. The CDR3 spans 15 residues. The germline V gene has CDR1 SGHNT and CDR2 YYREEE (reference sequence). The CDR3 loop is CASSLAGRMDYEQYF. CDR3 nucleotides: TGTGCCAGCAGCTTGGCCGGTCGCATGGACTACGAGCAGTACTTC.

The chain is built from TRBV5-4 and TRBJ2-5, with a possible D match to TRBD1 (5 bases). The CDR3 is 16 amino acids. Trimming left V 0 bases short and J 1 base short, with 13 bases between. Germline CDR1 SGHNT, CDR2 YYREEE (reference sequence). CDR3 nucleotides: TGTGCCAGCAGCTTGGGGGGCCGCGGCGTCCAAGAGACCCAGTACTTC. Amino acids: CASSLGGRGVQETQYF.

The CDR3 loop is CASGIQGNTEAFF. CDR3 DNA: TGTGCCAGCGGTATACAAGGGAACACTGAAGCTTTCTTT. The rearrangement joins TRBV7-9 to TRBJ1-1; D is uncertain. CDR1 is SEHNR and CDR2 is FQNEAQ in the germline V gene (reference sequence). The CDR3 length is 13 residues. V lost 8 bases, J lost 1 base, and 11 bases lay in between.

A few counts support this clone. V and J are TRBV27 and TRBJ2-1; D is undetermined. From germline, CDR1 is MNHEY and CDR2 SMNVEV (reference sequence). The V and J ends lost 6 bases and 0 bases respectively, with 15 bases between them. The CDR3 is made up of 16 amino acids. CDR3 sequence (DNA): TGTGCCAGCAGGATCCTTTCGGAAAGCTCCTACAATGAGCAGTTCTTC. Translating it yields CASRILSESSYNEQFF.

The V call is TRBV28, the J call TRBJ2-7; D is unclear. The CDR3 is made up of 10 amino acids. Germline lookup yields CDR1 MDHEN and CDR2 SYDVKM. V gave up 8 bases and J gave up 1 base, with 3 bases separating them. The CDR3 coding sequence is TGTGCCAGCGGATCCTACGAGCAGTACTTC. Translated, it gives CASGSYEQYF.

This chain uses TRBV19 with TRBJ2-3, with 10 bases aligning to TRBD2. The trim removed 5 bases at V and 4 bases at J, leaving 6 bases unmatched. From germline, CDR1 is LNHDA and CDR2 SQIVND (reference sequence). This CDR3 contains 15 residues. The CDR3, as DNA: TGTGCCAGTAGTGGCCTAGCGGGAGTAGCAGATACGCAGTATTTT. Encoded protein: CASSGLAGVADTQYF. Variable domain in full (rest from reference TRBV19 and TRBJ2-3): DGGITQSPKYLFRKEGQNVTLSCEQNLNHDAMYWYRQDPGQGLRLIYYSQIVNDFQKGDIAEGYSVSREKKESFPLTVTSAQKNPTAFYLCASSGLAGVADTQYFGPGTRLTVL.

V usage is TRBV19 and J usage is TRBJ2-1; D remains ambiguous. Germline CDR1 and CDR2: LNHDA and SQIVND (reference sequence). Trimming took off 3 bases at V and 4 bases at J, with 13 bases between the two ends. CDR3 length: 15 residues. This CDR3 is CASSMGRRLYNEQFF. In DNA, the CDR3 is TGTGCCAGTAGTATGGGTAGAAGACTGTACAATGAGCAGTTCTTC.

This rearrangement joins TRBV5-6 to TRBJ2-2; D uncertain. V dropped 0 bases and J dropped 5 bases, with 8 bases sitting between them. Germline CDR1 reads SGHDT; CDR2 reads YYEEEE. The CDR3 is 14 residues long. The CDR3 DNA is TGTGCCAGCAGCTTGGCCGTGCGGACCGGGGAGCTGTTTTTT. Its translation is CASSLAVRTGELFF.

The CDR3 bases are TGTGCCAGCAGTTGGAGCGGGACCCGGTATTTT. Residues: CASSWSGTRYF. This chain uses TRBV27 with TRBJ2-3; TRBD2 matches 7 bases. Germline V CDR1 and CDR2: MNHEY, SMNVEV (reference sequence). The CDR3 is 11 amino acids. V gave up 4 bases and J gave up 14 bases; unmatched junction bases: 6.

This chain joins TRBV7-2 and TRBJ2-7, with TRBD2 as a possible D gene (5 bases). There are 14 residues in the CDR3. Trimming removed 1 base from V and 3 bases from J, with 10 bases in between. CDR1 and CDR2 from the germline V gene are SGHTA and FQGNSA. Here the CDR3 DNA reads TGTGCCAGCAGCTTAGGAGCGGCCAACTACGAGCAGTACTTC. This gives the protein CASSLGAANYEQYF.

This chain connects TRBV28 to TRBJ2-6; TRBD1 matches at 7 bases. Per germline, CDR1 MDHEN and CDR2 SYDVKM. This CDR3 is built from 15 residues. V shed 4 bases and J 1 base; nucleotides not matched to a gene: 1. DNA of the CDR3: TGTGCCAGCAGTTCGACAGGGTCTGGGGCCAACGTCCTGACTTTC. This gives the protein CASSSTGSGANVLTF.